This T cell receptor (beta chain) stems from a study of CXCR3-negative and CXCR3-positive naive CD8 T cells. Study-wide findings and caveats: Naive cells that were CXCR3-positive had more hydrophobic TRB CDR3s (compared with CXCR3-negative naive cells). Naive subsets expressed similar surface CD5; TRB CDR3 features served to infer TCR strength.

The CDR3 has 15 residues. Concerning this clonotype: Its target is not known.

UMI-labeled TRB cDNA libraries were prepared by 5' RACE. Using the 5' RACE reads, TCRdb records one entry per CDR3 protein without DNA. This listing includes around 63,000 distinct CDR3 sequences. The chain joins TRBV12-3 or TRBV12-4 to TRBJ2-1. Sample: naive CXCR3+ CD8+ T cells from blood. As for subset: CD45RO-CCR7+CD27+CD95- naive CD8+ T cells expressing CXCR3 (TNR3+). This TCR came from a human donor in good health. Some clones in this sample may be carry-over from other donors' samples. The CDR3 spells CASSWTVSSYNEQFF.